The TCR beta chain described here comes from a study of regulatory T cells in long-lasting Graves disease. CDR1 and CDR2 (germline): SGHRS, YFSETQ. This CDR3 comprises 13 residues. The V gene lost 1 base and the J gene lost 3 bases, with 4 bases spanning the gap. The time point is: newly diagnosed GD, antithyroid drugs for less than 3 months. PBMCs were the source of the RNA used for TCR sequencing. Library construction for TCR beta used iRepertoire HTBI primers and Arm-PCR of CDR3 regions. A single record per CDR3 protein comes from TCRdb applying MiXCR to the multiplex PCR reads. This sample has approximately 440,000 distinct CDR3 sequences; roughly 17% occur once, and the top ten carry less than 15%. In addition, the sample was reused for a study of T cells in Graves' hyperthyroidism and ophthalmopathy.

The rearrangement links TRBV5-1 to TRBJ2-2, with D uncertain. The sequence derives from a man aged 35 to 55 with Graves disease. The sample in question was peripheral blood mononuclear cells (PBMCs), obtained at new diagnosis, from a patient treated with antithyroid drugs. CDR3 in amino acids: CASSLSYTGELFF. CDR3 in DNA: TGCGCCAGCAGCTTGAGTTACACCGGGGAGCTGTTTTTT.